These 15 T cell receptor beta chains were sequenced from one sample in a study of cytomegalovirus exposure and HLA in healthy donors (dated by TCRdb to about 2017). The method was the immunoSEQ multiplex PCR assay. For the multiplex PCR, a mixture combining 60 forward primers for TCR Vbeta segments and 13 reverse primers for TCR Jbeta segments was used. Imported from immuneACCESS, the table was reduced by TCRdb to in-frame sequences with V and J called. These copies leave out some clones; in studies compared against another copy, an unresolved V gene accounts for under half, and the cause of the remainder is not known. The sample table shows about 130,000 clones, and around 76% are seen once. 1.8% of the sample is taken by the ten largest. The sequencing input was PBMCs. All receptors come from a woman in her forties or fifties in good health and CMV-seronegative.

This sequence joins TRBV19 and TRBJ2-1; 13 nucleotides match TRBD2. From germline, CDR1 is LNHDA and CDR2 SQIVND (reference sequence). After removal of 3 bases from V and 5 bases from J, the junction contained 10 bases not matched to a gene. CDR3 length equals 18 residues. CDR3 in amino acids: CASSIGTSGIAANNEQFF. CDR3 coding DNA: TGTGCCAGTAGTATTGGGACTAGCGGGATTGCGGCTAACAATGAGCAGTTCTTC.

In its sample, this clone was seen a few times. The rearrangement uses TRBV5-5 and TRBJ1-5; D gene uncertain. The CDR3 runs to 14 residues. Trimming pared 0 bases from V and 3 bases from J, leaving 7 bases between. The V gene's germline CDR1 is SGHKS and CDR2 YYEKEE (reference sequence). The CDR3 region is CASSLDQANQPQHF. The CDR3 DNA sequence: TGTGCCAGCAGCTTGGATCAGGCCAATCAGCCCCAGCATTTT.

CDR3 in DNA: TGTGCCAGCAGCAACCCGACAGCTTGTTCAAATGAGCAGTTCTTC. It encodes CASSNPTACSNEQFF. V and J are TRBV21-1 and TRBJ2-1; the table assigns TRBD1, which was not confirmed against the DNA. TRBV21-1 is marked as a pseudogene. CDR3 size: 15 residues.

The CDR3 here is CASSSRVGTEAFF. As DNA, the CDR3 is TGTGCCAGCAGCTCTCGTGTCGGCACTGAAGCTTTCTTT. This rearrangement joins TRBV11-3 to TRBJ1-1; D gene ambiguous. V lost 4 bases and J 4 bases, leaving 10 bases between the germline ends. Germline loops: CDR1 SGHNT, CDR2 YENEEA. The CDR3 covers 13 residues.

The gene calls are TRBV28 and TRBJ2-1; D perhaps matches TRBD2 (5 bases). In germline, CDR1 is MDHEN, CDR2 SYDVKM. V lost 5 bases and J lost 3, with 8 bases in between. The CDR3 extends over 13 amino acids. CDR3 nucleotides: TGTGCCAGCAGTCCCGGACTCTACAATGAGCAGTTCTTC. It is translated as CASSPGLYNEQFF.

This clone is a singleton in its sample. Germline and junction disagree at one end, which may indicate a read error. The identical CDR3 is also encoded by other nucleotide sequences in the sample. The rearrangement joins TRBV19 to TRBJ1-5, with unresolved D. The CDR3 loop spans 11 amino acids. CDR1 is LNHDA, CDR2 SQIVND, per germline (reference sequence). The CDR3 bases are TGTGCCAGTGGCGGAATTCAGCCTCAGCATTTT. Translated, it gives CASGGIQPQHF.

V and J are TRBV7-9 and TRBJ2-5, with TRBD1 as a possible D gene (6 bases). With the DNA end fitting TRBJ2-7 better, the J assignment may be wrong. Germline V lookup: CDR1 SEHNR, CDR2 FQNEAQ (reference sequence). The CDR3 sequence is 15 residues long. The CDR3 protein is CASSLAGTRAYEQYF. The CDR3 DNA is TGTGCCAGCAGCTTAGCGGGGACACGCGCCTACGAGCAGTACTTC.

This clone was counted a single time. The chain carries TRBV7-2 and TRBJ1-3, with a tentative D call TRBD1 (5 bases). Germline V lookup: CDR1 SGHTA, CDR2 FQGNSA. There are 18 residues in the CDR3. The germline V and J ends were trimmed by 4 bases and 4 bases, with 23 bases remaining between them. CDR3: CASSSPRAGTIGGNTIYF. The CDR3 DNA reads TGTGCCAGCAGCTCCCCCCGGGCCGGGACTATAGGAGGAAACACCATATATTTT.

This rearrangement joins TRBV27 to TRBJ2-1, with D maybe TRBD2 (6 bases). The length of the CDR3 is 19 residues. Trimming pared 6 bases from V and 14 bases from J, leaving 38 bases between. CDR1 is MNHEY and CDR2 is SMNVEV in the germline V gene (reference sequence). The DNA of the CDR3 is TGTGCCAGCAGATGGGGGAGGCCCCAGAAGAAGGATGTAAATTGCAAGGAGTTCTTC. It codes for CASRWGRPQKKDVNCKEFF.

The rearrangement uses TRBV19 and TRBJ1-1; D remains ambiguous. This CDR3 has 14 amino acids. From germline, CDR1 is LNHDA and CDR2 SQIVND (reference sequence). V was shortened by 3 bases and J by 2 bases, with 10 bases between the two germline ends. CDR3 in DNA: TGTGCCAGTAGTATCCTCGGGGAAAACACTGAAGCTTTCTTT. It encodes CASSILGENTEAFF.

V gene TRBV7-6 combines with J gene TRBJ2-2; D perhaps matches TRBD2 (6 bases). From germline, CDR1 is SGHVS and CDR2 FNYEAQ. Trimming took off 6 bases at V and 3 bases at J, with 14 bases between the two ends. CDR3 length: 15 residues. In nucleotides, the CDR3 is TGTGCCAGCAGTCCTCAGTGGGGGGACACCGGGGAGCTGTTTTTT. Protein product: CASSPQWGDTGELFF.

V is TRBV15 and J is TRBJ2-7; 9 bases map to TRBD1. Germline CDR1 reads LNHNV; CDR2 reads YYDKDF (reference sequence). V gave up 1 base and J gave up 3 bases; unmatched junction bases: 4. This CDR3 has 15 amino acids. CDR3 coding DNA: TGTGCCACCAGCAGAGGAGGACAGGGGATCTACGAGCAGTACTTC. Residues: CATSRGGQGIYEQYF.

This clone was observed once. The J gene is TRBJ2-1, the V gene TRBV6-5; tentative D call: TRBD2 (5 bases). Germline values: CDR1 MNHEY, CDR2 SVGAGI. Trimming removed 5 bases at V and 8 bases at J, with 7 bases between. This CDR3 is built from 11 residues. CDR3 amino acids: CASSRGYEQFF. The CDR3 bases are TGTGCCAGCAGTCGCGGGTATGAGCAGTTCTTC.

V and J are TRBV5-1 and TRBJ2-1, with D perhaps matching TRBD1 (5 bases). Germline assignment: CDR1 SGHRS and CDR2 YFSETQ. V gave up 6 bases and J gave up 9 bases, with 22 bases separating them. The CDR3 is 15 residues long. The CDR3 is CASKPAPKLGAEQFF. The CDR3 DNA reads TGCGCCAGCAAACCCGCGCCGAAGCTAGGGGCTGAGCAGTTCTTC.

This clone was detected only once. The gene calls are TRBV6-5 and TRBJ2-2, with 8 bases identical to TRBD2. The CDR3 contains 15 residues. V was clipped by 4 bases and J by 6 bases; unmatched bases: 7. Per the germline V gene, CDR1 is MNHEY and CDR2 is SVGAGI. The CDR3 loop is CASSSPGLVPGELFF. CDR3 DNA sequence: TGTGCCAGCAGTTCCCCGGGACTAGTGCCCGGGGAGCTGTTTTTT.